Described below is a single T cell receptor (beta chain) sequence and its context. Its antigen is currently unknown. The sample belongs to a study of identical twins. Regarding the study as a whole: Abundant cord blood beta clonotypes carried fewer insertions; memory repertoires showed none. With monozygotic twins, out-of-frame TCR alpha sharing exceeded what models estimated.

TCRdb re-analysed the 5' RACE reads in MiXCR, keeping a single row per CDR3 protein. The sample lists about 720,000 distinct CDR3 sequences, more than 6.5% occurring once. CDR1 is MNHEY and CDR2 is SMNVEV in the germline V gene (reference sequence). There are 13 residues in the CDR3. The germline V and J ends were trimmed by 0 bases and 9 bases, with 11 bases remaining between them. This sample also appeared in a second study, on yellow fever vaccine responses in identical twins.

The sequencing input was PBMCs. The chain links TRBV27 to TRBJ1-1; D ambiguous. The source of this sequence is a woman between 18 and 29 years old in good health. DNA of the CDR3: TGTGCCAGCAGTTTATCGAACTACAATCAAGCTTTCTTT. It is translated as CASSLSNYNQAFF.